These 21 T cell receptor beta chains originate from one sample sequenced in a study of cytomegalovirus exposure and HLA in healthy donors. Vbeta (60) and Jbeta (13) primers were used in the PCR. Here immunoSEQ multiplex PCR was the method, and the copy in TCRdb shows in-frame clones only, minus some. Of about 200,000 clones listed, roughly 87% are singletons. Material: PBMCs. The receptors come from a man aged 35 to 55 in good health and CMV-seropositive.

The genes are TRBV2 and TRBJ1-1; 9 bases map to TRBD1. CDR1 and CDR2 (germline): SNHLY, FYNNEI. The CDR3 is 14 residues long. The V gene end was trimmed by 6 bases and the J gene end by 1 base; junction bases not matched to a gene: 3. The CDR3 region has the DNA TGTGCCAGCAGACCACAGGGGGCGAACACTGAAGCTTTCTTT. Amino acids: CASRPQGANTEAFF.

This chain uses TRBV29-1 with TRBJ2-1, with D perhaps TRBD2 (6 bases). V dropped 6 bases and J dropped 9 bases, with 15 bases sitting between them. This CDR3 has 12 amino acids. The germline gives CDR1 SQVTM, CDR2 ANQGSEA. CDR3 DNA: TGCAGCGTGAGGGACTCTGCAACTGAGCAGTTCTTC. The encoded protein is CSVRDSATEQFF.

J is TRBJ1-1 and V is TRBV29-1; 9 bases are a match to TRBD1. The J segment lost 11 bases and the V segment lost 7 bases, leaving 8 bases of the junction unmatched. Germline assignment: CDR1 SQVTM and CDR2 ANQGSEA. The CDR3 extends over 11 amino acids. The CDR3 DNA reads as TGCAGCGCTTCGGGGGACAGGGTGGCTTTCTTT. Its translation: CSASGDRVAFF. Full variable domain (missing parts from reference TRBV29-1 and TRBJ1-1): SAVISQKPSRDICQRGTSLTIQCQVDSQVTMMFWYRQQPGQSLTLIATANQGSEATYESGFVIDKFPISRPNLTFSTLTVSNMSPEDSSIYLCSASGDRVAFFGQGTRLTVV.

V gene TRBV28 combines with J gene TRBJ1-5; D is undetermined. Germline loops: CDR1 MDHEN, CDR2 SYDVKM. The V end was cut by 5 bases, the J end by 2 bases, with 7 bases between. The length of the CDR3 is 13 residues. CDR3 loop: CASSRLGNQPQHF. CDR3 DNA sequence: TGTGCCAGCAGTAGACTGGGCAATCAGCCCCAGCATTTT.

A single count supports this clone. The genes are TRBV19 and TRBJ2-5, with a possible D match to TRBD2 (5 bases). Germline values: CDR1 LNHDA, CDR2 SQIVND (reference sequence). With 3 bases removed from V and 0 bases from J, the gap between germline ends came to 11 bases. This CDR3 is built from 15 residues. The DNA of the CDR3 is TGTGCCAGTAGTATGGCCCGGCGGGACCAAGAGACCCAGTACTTC. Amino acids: CASSMARRDQETQYF.

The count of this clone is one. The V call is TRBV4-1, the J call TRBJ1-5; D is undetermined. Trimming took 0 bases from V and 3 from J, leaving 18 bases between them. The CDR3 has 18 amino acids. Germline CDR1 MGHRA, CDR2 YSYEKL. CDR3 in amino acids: CASSQELTIGSFNQPQHF. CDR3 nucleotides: TGCGCCAGCAGCCAAGAGTTAACTATAGGGAGTTTCAATCAGCCCCAGCATTTT.

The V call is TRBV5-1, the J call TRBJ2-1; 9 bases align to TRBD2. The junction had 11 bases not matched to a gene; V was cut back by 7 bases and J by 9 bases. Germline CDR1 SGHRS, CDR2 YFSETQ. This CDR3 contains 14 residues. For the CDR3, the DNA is TGCGCCAGCGGGCTTAGCGGGAGTTGGAGTGAGCAGTTCTTC. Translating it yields CASGLSGSWSEQFF.

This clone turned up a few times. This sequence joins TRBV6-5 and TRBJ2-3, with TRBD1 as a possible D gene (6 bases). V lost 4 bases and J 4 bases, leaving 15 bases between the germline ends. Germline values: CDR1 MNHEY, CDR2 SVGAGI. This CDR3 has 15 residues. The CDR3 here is CASSSHNTGPDTQYF. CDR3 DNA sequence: TGTGCCAGCAGTTCCCATAATACAGGGCCAGATACGCAGTATTTT.

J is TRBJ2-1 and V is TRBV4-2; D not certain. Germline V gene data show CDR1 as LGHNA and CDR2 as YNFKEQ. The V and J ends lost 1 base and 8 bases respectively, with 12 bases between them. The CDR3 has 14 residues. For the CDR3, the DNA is TGTGCCAGCAGCCAAGTGGCTAGTTGGGATGAGCAGTTCTTC. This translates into CASSQVASWDEQFF.

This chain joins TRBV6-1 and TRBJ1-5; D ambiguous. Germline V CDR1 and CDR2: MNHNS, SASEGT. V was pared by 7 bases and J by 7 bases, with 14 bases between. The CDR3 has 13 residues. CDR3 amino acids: CASTQEVRQPQHF. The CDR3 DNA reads TGTGCCAGCACTCAGGAGGTTAGACAGCCCCAGCATTTT.

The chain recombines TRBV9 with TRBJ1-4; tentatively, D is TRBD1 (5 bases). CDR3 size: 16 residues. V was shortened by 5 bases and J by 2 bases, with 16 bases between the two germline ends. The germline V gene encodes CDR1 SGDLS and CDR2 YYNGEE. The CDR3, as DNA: TGTGCCAGCAGTCGTTTTGGGGGGACGACTAATGAAAAACTGTTTTTT. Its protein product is CASSRFGGTTNEKLFF. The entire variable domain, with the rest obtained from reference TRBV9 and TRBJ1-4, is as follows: DSGVTQTPKHLITATGQRVTLRCSPRSGDLSVYWYQQSLDQGLQFLIQYYNGEERAKGNILERFSAQQFPDLHSELNLSSLELGDSALYFCASSRFGGTTNEKLFFGSGTQLSVL.

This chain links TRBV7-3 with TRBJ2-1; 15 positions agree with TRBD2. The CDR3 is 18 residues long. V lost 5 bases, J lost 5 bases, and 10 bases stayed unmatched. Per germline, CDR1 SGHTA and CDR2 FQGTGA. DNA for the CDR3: TGTGCCAGCAGCCCCGGGGGACTAGCGGGAGGTATTCACAATGAGCAGTTCTTC. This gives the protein CASSPGGLAGGIHNEQFF. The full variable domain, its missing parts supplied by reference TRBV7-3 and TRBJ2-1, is GAGVSQTPSNKVTEKGKYVELRCDPISGHTALYWYRQSLGQGPEFLIYFQGTGAADDSGLPNDRFFAVRPEGSVSTLKIQRTERGDSAVYLCASSPGGLAGGIHNEQFFGPGTRLTVL.

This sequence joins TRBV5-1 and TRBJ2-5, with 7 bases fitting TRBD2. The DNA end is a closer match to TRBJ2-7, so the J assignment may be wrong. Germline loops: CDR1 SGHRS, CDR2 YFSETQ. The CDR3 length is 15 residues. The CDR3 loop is CASSSPGLGSYEQYF. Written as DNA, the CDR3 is TGCGCCAGCAGCTCTCCAGGACTAGGATCCTACGAGCAGTACTTC.

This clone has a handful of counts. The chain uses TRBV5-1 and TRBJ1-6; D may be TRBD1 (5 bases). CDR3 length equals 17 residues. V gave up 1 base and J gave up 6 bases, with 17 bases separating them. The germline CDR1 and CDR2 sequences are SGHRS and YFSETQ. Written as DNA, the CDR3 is TGCGCCAGCAGCTTGATTGTTCCCGGGACTTTTAATTCACCCCTCCACTTT. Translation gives CASSLIVPGTFNSPLHF.

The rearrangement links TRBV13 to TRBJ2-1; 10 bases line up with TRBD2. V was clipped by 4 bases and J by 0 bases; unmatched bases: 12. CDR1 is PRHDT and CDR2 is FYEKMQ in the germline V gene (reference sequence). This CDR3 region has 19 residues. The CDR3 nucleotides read TGTGCCAGCAGCTCAACCCTCAGCGGGAGGGGGGGCTCCTACAATGAGCAGTTCTTC. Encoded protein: CASSSTLSGRGGSYNEQFF.

The CDR3 region has the DNA TGTGCCAGCAGCGTCGGACAGCTTCCCAACTATGGCTACACCTTC. It codes for CASSVGQLPNYGYTF. The J gene is TRBJ1-2, the V gene TRBV9; possible D gene TRBD1, 6 bases. V dropped 2 bases and J dropped 2 bases, with 13 bases sitting between them. The CDR3 length is 15 residues. Germline V gene lookup returns CDR1 SGDLS and CDR2 YYNGEE.

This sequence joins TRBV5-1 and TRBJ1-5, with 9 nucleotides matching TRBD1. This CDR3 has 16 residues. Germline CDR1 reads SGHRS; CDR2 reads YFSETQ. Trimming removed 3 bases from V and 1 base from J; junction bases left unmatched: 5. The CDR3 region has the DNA TGCGCCAGCAGCTGGGGACAGGGAGGCAGCAATCAGCCCCAGCATTTT. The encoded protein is CASSWGQGGSNQPQHF.

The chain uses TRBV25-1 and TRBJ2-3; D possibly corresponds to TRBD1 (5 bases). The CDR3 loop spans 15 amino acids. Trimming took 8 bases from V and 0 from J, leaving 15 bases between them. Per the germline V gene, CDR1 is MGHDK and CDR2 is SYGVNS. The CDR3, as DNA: TGTGCCAGCTCCTACGGACAACCTAGCACAGATACGCAGTATTTT. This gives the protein CASSYGQPSTDTQYF.

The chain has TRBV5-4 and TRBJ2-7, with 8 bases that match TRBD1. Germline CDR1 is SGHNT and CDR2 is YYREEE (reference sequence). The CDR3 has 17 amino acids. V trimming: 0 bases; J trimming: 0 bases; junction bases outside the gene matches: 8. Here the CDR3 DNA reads TGTGCCAGCAGCTTGGACCCCCGACAGGGGCCCTCCTACGAGCAGTACTTC. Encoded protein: CASSLDPRQGPSYEQYF.

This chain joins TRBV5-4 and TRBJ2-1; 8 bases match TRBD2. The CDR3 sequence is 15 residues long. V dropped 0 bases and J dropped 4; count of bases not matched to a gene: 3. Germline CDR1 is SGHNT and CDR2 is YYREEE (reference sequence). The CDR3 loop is CASSLGLARYNEQFF. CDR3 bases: TGTGCCAGCAGCTTGGGACTAGCGCGATACAATGAGCAGTTCTTC.

Here the CDR3 DNA reads TGCGCCAGCAGCTTGGTCGCAGGGGAAGAGCCCCAGCATTTT. Its protein product is CASSLVAGEEPQHF. This rearrangement joins TRBV5-1 to TRBJ1-5; TRBD1 might be the D (6 bases). In germline, CDR1 is SGHRS, CDR2 YFSETQ. The CDR3 is 14 amino acids. V was trimmed by 0 bases and J by 8 bases, leaving 12 bases between them.